This paragraph reports one T cell receptor beta chain. Other DNA sequences of this sample code for an identical CDR3. The source of the sample is a study of CD8+ T cells in alopecia areata. Extracted from the samples, RNA was reverse transcribed into cDNA to serve as the sequencing template. Here immunoSEQ multiplex PCR was the method, and the copy in TCRdb shows in-frame clones only, minus some. The table records roughly 150,000 clones, 50% to 65% of them present only once. Source: CD8+ T cells sorted from blood, taken at week 0. The sequence was obtained from a human donor with alopecia areata.

The CDR3 region is CSVLPDIGDYGYTF. CDR3 DNA sequence: TGCAGCGTCCTTCCCGACATCGGTGACTATGGCTACACCTTC. This chain links TRBV29-1 with TRBJ1-2; D remains unclear. Germline V CDR1 and CDR2: SQVTM, ANQGSEA. This CDR3 comprises 14 residues. The V and J ends lost 6 bases and 3 bases respectively, with 17 bases between them. Complete variable domain (other parts from reference TRBV29-1 and TRBJ1-2): SAVISQKPSRDICQRGTSLTIQCQVDSQVTMMFWYRQQPGQSLTLIATANQGSEATYESGFVIDKFPISRPNLTFSTLTVSNMSPEDSSIYLCSVLPDIGDYGYTFGSGTRLTVV.